The 29 T cell receptor beta chains presented below share a single source sample, sequenced in a study of shared clonotypes between healthy human individuals. The method was immunoSEQ multiplex PCR; TCRdb's version includes in-frame clones alone and lacks a portion of them. The sample includes over 400,000 clones, around 96% seen only once; the top ten take approximately 0.06%. Sequencing used naive CD4+ T cells sorted from blood. The sample's subset: CD45RA+ positively selected. All receptors derive from a woman younger than 45 in good health.

V and J are TRBV28 and TRBJ2-1; 7 bases line up with TRBD1. CDR3 size: 17 residues. Germline lookup yields CDR1 MDHEN and CDR2 SYDVKM. Unmatched junction bases numbered 18, after V lost 4 bases and J lost 9 bases. The CDR3 DNA follows: TGTGCCAGCAGTTCTGCCCGGACAGGCTTAGGGGGTAGTGAGCAGTTCTTC. Its translation is CASSSARTGLGGSEQFF.

The rearrangement links TRBV10-1 to TRBJ2-3; no clear D gene. Germline CDR1 reads WNHNN; CDR2 reads SYGVQD (reference sequence). The CDR3 length is 14 residues. V lost 3 bases to trimming and J lost 2 bases, with 9 bases between them. For the CDR3, the DNA is TGCGCCAGCAGTGAACCTAGGGACACAGATACGCAGTATTTT. This sequence encodes CASSEPRDTDTQYF.

The chain joins TRBV5-1 to TRBJ1-3; no clear D. The CDR3 is made up of 15 amino acids. Germline CDR1 and CDR2: SGHRS and YFSETQ. Deletions cut 0 bases from V and 0 bases from J, with 7 bases between. The CDR3 is CASSLEGLSGNTIYF. For the CDR3, the DNA is TGCGCCAGCAGCTTGGAAGGCCTCTCTGGAAACACCATATATTTT.

V and J are TRBV15 and TRBJ2-1; 7 nucleotides match TRBD2. The CDR3 is made up of 16 amino acids. Germline CDR1 reads LNHNV; CDR2 reads YYDKDF (reference sequence). The V segment lost 0 bases and the J segment 5 bases; nucleotides outside the gene matches: 7. The CDR3 DNA reads as TGTGCCACCAGCAGAGAGGGAAGCGGGAATAACAATGAGCAGTTCTTC. This sequence encodes CATSREGSGNNNEQFF.

The chain combines TRBV2 with TRBJ2-1; 10 positions match TRBD2. Germline assignment: CDR1 SNHLY and CDR2 FYNNEI. Trimming at V came to 6 bases and at J to 0 bases, leaving 2 bases not matched to a gene. CDR3 length: 15 amino acids. This CDR3 reads CASRGLASSYNEQFF. The CDR3 DNA sequence: TGTGCCAGCAGGGGACTAGCGAGCTCCTACAATGAGCAGTTCTTC.

J is TRBJ2-6 and V is TRBV5-1; D gene ambiguous. The CDR3 consists of 14 residues. Germline V gene sequence: CDR1 SGHRS, CDR2 YFSETQ. Between the trimmed V and J ends, which lost 4 bases and 0 bases, there was a span of 5 bases. In DNA, the CDR3 is TGCGCCAGCAGCCAATACTCTGGGGCCAACGTCCTGACTTTC. Its protein is CASSQYSGANVLTF.

This clone has a handful of counts. The V call is TRBV5-1, the J call TRBJ2-5, with a tentative D call TRBD2 (5 bases). The CDR3 sequence is 12 residues long. Germline V CDR1 and CDR2: SGHRS, YFSETQ. The germline V and J ends were trimmed by 3 bases and 7 bases, with 10 bases remaining between them. The CDR3 here is CASSSSRGTQYF. The CDR3, as DNA: TGCGCCAGCAGCTCGAGCCGGGGGACCCAGTACTTC.

The chain joins TRBV14 to TRBJ1-1; 7 nucleotides line up with TRBD1. CDR1 is SGHDN and CDR2 is FVKESK in the germline V gene. This CDR3 region has 14 residues. V shed 4 bases, J shed 1 base, and the junction held 3 bases outside the gene matches. The CDR3 nucleotides are TGTGCCAGCAGCCTTAGGACAGGGAACACTGAAGCTTTCTTT. This encodes CASSLRTGNTEAFF. Based on the CDR3 plus reference TRBV14 and TRBJ1-1, the full variable domain is EAGVTQFPSHSVIEKGQTVTLRCDPISGHDNLYWYRRVMGKEIKFLLHFVKESKQDESGMPNNRFLAERTGGTYSTLKVQPAELEDSGVYFCASSLRTGNTEAFFGQGTRLTVV.

The chain links TRBV6-6 to TRBJ2-5, with 8 bases lining up with TRBD1. The J call may be in error: the DNA end matches TRBJ2-7 better. CDR3 size: 14 residues. CDR1 is MNHNY, CDR2 SVGAGI, per germline (reference sequence). CDR3 protein: CASSFTGTGHEQYF. The CDR3 DNA follows: TGTGCCAGCAGTTTTACCGGGACAGGCCACGAGCAGTACTTC.

The chain employs TRBV6-5 and TRBJ1-3; no firm D call. V was shortened by 10 bases and J by 0 bases, with 10 bases between the two germline ends. Per germline, CDR1 MNHEY and CDR2 SVGAGI. The CDR3 covers 13 residues. The CDR3 loop is CATRPGSGNTIYF. CDR3 DNA: TGTGCCACCAGGCCAGGCTCTGGAAACACCATATATTTT.

This clone was seen only once. DNA of the CDR3: TGTGCCAGCAGTGTGGTCGGGAGTAAGGGTGAGCAGTTCTTC. This translates into CASSVVGSKGEQFF. The gene calls are TRBV2 and TRBJ2-1; a weak D match, TRBD2 (6 bases). In germline, CDR1 is SNHLY, CDR2 FYNNEI. Trimming shortened V by 4 bases and J by 9 bases, and 16 bases separated the two germline ends. The CDR3 is 14 amino acids.

The rearrangement joins TRBV4-1 to TRBJ1-2; 9 nucleotides agree with TRBD1. Germline V lookup: CDR1 MGHRA, CDR2 YSYEKL. After removal of 3 bases from V and 8 bases from J, the junction contained 13 bases not matched to a gene. The CDR3 length is 16 residues. The CDR3 protein is CASSQRGVTGGGGYTF. CDR3 nucleotides: TGCGCCAGCAGCCAGAGAGGGGTCACAGGGGGCGGCGGCTACACCTTC.

The V call is TRBV15, the J call TRBJ1-2; D gene uncertain. The CDR3 is 13 amino acids. The germline CDR1 and CDR2 sequences are LNHNV and YYDKDF (reference sequence). The ends were cut back, 0 bases at V and 7 bases at J, with 9 bases in the middle. CDR3: CATSRDGWVGYTF. The CDR3 DNA sequence: TGTGCCACCAGCAGAGATGGCTGGGTTGGCTACACCTTC. The full variable domain, rest sourced from reference TRBV15 and TRBJ1-2, is DAMVIQNPRYQVTQFGKPVTLSCSQTLNHNVMYWYQQKSSQAPKLLFHYYDKDFNNEADTPDNFQSRRPNTSFCFLDIRSPGLGDTAMYLCATSRDGWVGYTFGSGTRLTVV.

The rearrangement links TRBV15 to TRBJ2-3, with unresolved D. The V gene's germline CDR1 is LNHNV and CDR2 YYDKDF (reference sequence). This CDR3 has 16 residues. V gave up 4 bases and J gave up 0 bases, with 14 bases separating them. The DNA for the CDR3 is TGTGCCACCAGCACAGACACAGCGTACAGCACAGATACGCAGTATTTT. Translation gives CATSTDTAYSTDTQYF.

J is TRBJ1-5 and V is TRBV6-1; 8 positions agree with TRBD1. Germline-derived CDR1 and CDR2 are MNHNS and SASEGT. J was trimmed by 3 bases and V by 5 bases; bases with no gene match: 6. CDR3 size: 15 residues. Here the CDR3 DNA reads TGTGCCAGCAGTCCACGGACAGGGAACAATCAGCCCCAGCATTTT. It specifies CASSPRTGNNQPQHF.

This rearrangement joins TRBV18 to TRBJ2-5; 13 bases map to TRBD2. The germline V gene encodes CDR1 KGHSH and CDR2 LQKENI. This CDR3 spans 15 amino acids. V shed 2 bases, J shed 5 bases, and the junction held 2 bases outside the gene matches. The CDR3 DNA reads as TGTGCCAGCTCACCAAGGACTAGCGGGAGCGAGACCCAGTACTTC. Translating gives CASSPRTSGSETQYF.

This clone was detected a few times. CDR3 region: CASSSGQYGYTF. The CDR3 DNA reads as TGTGCCAGCAGCTCTGGACAGTATGGCTACACCTTC. The genes are TRBV28 and TRBJ1-2, with D possibly TRBD1 on 6 matching bases. The CDR3 is made up of 12 amino acids. CDR1 is MDHEN, CDR2 SYDVKM, per germline. Trimming left V 6 bases short and J 5 bases short, with 10 bases between.

This chain links TRBV7-6 with TRBJ2-5, with TRBD1 matching over 9 bases. Trimming at V came to 4 bases and at J to 5 bases, leaving 11 bases not matched to a gene. Germline V gene data show CDR1 as SGHVS and CDR2 as FNYEAQ. This CDR3 is built from 16 residues. CDR3 bases: TGTGCCAGCAGCTCACGCCCCGGGACAGGGCGGGAGACCCAGTACTTC. Its translation: CASSSRPGTGRETQYF.

The chain links TRBV5-4 to TRBJ2-7; either TRBD1 or TRBD2 may fit D (5 bases each). The CDR3 is 14 residues long. Per the germline V gene, CDR1 is SGHNT and CDR2 is YYREEE (reference sequence). Trimming took 4 bases from V and 4 from J, leaving 15 bases between them. The CDR3 sequence: CASSRDGNPYEQYF. The CDR3 nucleotides read TGTGCCAGCAGCAGGGACGGAAACCCTTACGAGCAGTACTTC.

This chain uses TRBV28 with TRBJ2-1; D gene uncertain. Germline assignment: CDR1 MDHEN and CDR2 SYDVKM. The CDR3 consists of 15 residues. Trimming left V 3 bases short and J 3 bases short, with 12 bases between. The CDR3 DNA reads as TGTGCCAGCAGTTTTTCCGGGTCGAACTACAATGAGCAGTTCTTC. Residues: CASSFSGSNYNEQFF.

The V gene is TRBV11-2, the J gene TRBJ2-7, with TRBD2 identical over 7 bases. From germline, CDR1 is SGHAT and CDR2 FQNNGV. This CDR3 comprises 16 residues. Unmatched junction bases numbered 10, after V lost 1 base and J lost 4 bases. CDR3 sequence: CASSLGQAGASYEQYF. The CDR3 DNA reads TGTGCCAGCAGCTTAGGTCAGGCGGGAGCCTCGTACGAGCAGTACTTC.

V is TRBV5-1 and J is TRBJ2-1; D unclear. V lost 1 base and J lost 8, with 7 bases in between. Germline loops: CDR1 SGHRS, CDR2 YFSETQ. The CDR3 has 12 residues. CDR3 DNA: TGCGCCAGCAGCTTGAGTGGGCATGAGCAGTTCTTC. Its translation: CASSLSGHEQFF.

This rearrangement joins TRBV5-4 to TRBJ2-1, with 7 bases fitting TRBD2. V lost 1 base to trimming and J lost 9 bases; unmatched junction nucleotides: 10. Germline assignment: CDR1 SGHNT and CDR2 YYREEE (reference sequence). This CDR3 has 15 residues. The CDR3 bases are TGTGCCAGCAGCTTGATCGGCGGGAGCTTGGGTGAGCAGTTCTTC. It translates to CASSLIGGSLGEQFF.

The chain links TRBV4-1 to TRBJ1-6, with D uncertain. V was pared by 3 bases and J by 2 bases, with 8 bases between. Germline V CDR1 and CDR2: MGHRA, YSYEKL. The CDR3 is 15 residues long. The CDR3 nucleotides read TGCGCCAGCAGCCAGGCAGCGACCTATAATTCACCCCTCCACTTT. Its translation is CASSQAATYNSPLHF.

The gene calls are TRBV7-9 and TRBJ1-5; 10 bases are shared with TRBD1. Per germline, CDR1 SEHNR and CDR2 FQNEAQ (reference sequence). This CDR3 has 16 amino acids. Germline trimming cut 5 bases from V and 2 bases from J; bases unmatched to any gene: 6. The CDR3 nucleotides are TGTGCCAGCAGCATGGGACAGGGGAGCGGCAATCAGCCCCAGCATTTT. Its protein product is CASSMGQGSGNQPQHF.

The chain is built from TRBV28 and TRBJ1-2; no definite D call. V was trimmed by 6 bases and J by 7 bases, leaving 9 bases between them. Germline loops: CDR1 MDHEN, CDR2 SYDVKM. The CDR3 contains 11 residues. The CDR3 coding sequence is TGTGCCAGCAGCAGTCACCGTGGCTACACCTTC. Amino acid sequence: CASSSHRGYTF.

V gene TRBV29-1 combines with J gene TRBJ1-2; tentatively, D is TRBD1 (5 bases). The CDR3 is 11 amino acids. Germline V gene lookup returns CDR1 SQVTM and CDR2 ANQGSEA. V was pared by 5 bases and J by 4 bases, with 8 bases between. The CDR3 nucleotides are TGCAGCGTTCAGGGACCCTATGGCTACACCTTC. Protein sequence: CSVQGPYGYTF.

The chain carries TRBV6-5 and TRBJ2-1; 9 nucleotides align to TRBD1. In germline, CDR1 is MNHEY, CDR2 SVGAGI. Unmatched junction bases numbered 3, after V lost 8 bases and J lost 7 bases. The CDR3 has 12 amino acids. The CDR3 is CASQQGANEQFF. The CDR3 DNA reads TGTGCCAGCCAACAGGGGGCGAATGAGCAGTTCTTC.

The chain employs TRBV7-8 and TRBJ2-7; TRBD1 matches 7 bases. Unmatched junction bases numbered 17, after V lost 4 bases and J lost 8 bases. The CDR3 is 16 residues long. Looked up from germline, CDR1 is SGHVS and CDR2 is FQNEAQ. CDR3 sequence: CASSSTQRGRLKKQYF. CDR3 bases: TGTGCCAGCAGCTCGACTCAAAGGGGGCGATTGAAGAAGCAGTACTTC.